Listed below are T cell receptor beta chains from one sample, sequenced in a study of T cell responses to AZD1222 COVID-19 vaccine. The table came from immunoSEQ multiplex PCR; TCRdb's copy has only in-frame clones and leaves some out. The data hold about 120,000 clones, with roughly 89% observed a single time. The sample here was peripheral blood, taken on day 0 of AZD1222 vaccination. The receptors come from an adult in good health. Each CDR3 is given with its conserved first and last residue. The D gene is left open where the match is weak. Only part of the rows carry a size: once, few, many, or a class if the clone is expanded.

J gene: TRBJ1-6; D gene: .; V gene: TRBV28; clone size: .; CDR3 protein: CASSPLGSPLHF; CDR3 DNA: TGTGCCAGCAGTCCCTTAGGGTCACCCCTCCACTTT
J gene: TRBJ1-4; D gene: .; V gene: TRBV11-2; clone size: .; CDR3 protein: CASRIGEKLFF; CDR3 DNA: TGTGCCAGCAGAATCGGTGAAAAACTGTTTTTT
J gene: TRBJ2-5; D gene: .; V gene: TRBV28; clone size: .; CDR3 protein: CASSPTFFGEETQYF; CDR3 DNA: TGTGCCAGCAGTCCCACTTTTTTTGGGGAGGAGACCCAGTACTTC
J gene: TRBJ2-3; D gene: TRBD1; V gene: TRBV6-5; clone size: .; CDR3 protein: CAHRGRVSTDTQYF; CDR3 DNA: TGTGCCCACAGGGGGCGGGTCAGCACAGATACGCAGTATTTT
J gene: TRBJ2-2; D gene: .; V gene: TRBV12-5; clone size: .; CDR3 protein: CASASRGGWELFF; CDR3 DNA: TGTGCTAGTGCCTCGCGGGGAGGCTGGGAGCTGTTTTTT
J gene: TRBJ1-3; D gene: .; V gene: TRBV11-2; clone size: .; CDR3 protein: CASSSQGLVSGNTIYF; CDR3 DNA: TGTGCCAGCAGCTCTCAGGGGCTAGTCTCTGGAAACACCATATATTTT
J gene: TRBJ1-2; D gene: TRBD1; V gene: TRBV19; clone size: .; CDR3 protein: CASKDRPANYGYTF; CDR3 DNA: TGTGCCAGTAAGGACAGGCCAGCTAACTATGGCTACACCTTC
J gene: TRBJ2-2; D gene: .; V gene: TRBV5-4; clone size: .; CDR3 protein: CASGRDSLIGGELFF; CDR3 DNA: TGTGCCAGCGGGCGGGACAGTCTAATCGGGGGGGAGCTGTTTTTT
J gene: TRBJ2-5; D gene: TRBD2; V gene: TRBV6-5; clone size: .; CDR3 protein: CASSYVSGRVETQYF; CDR3 DNA: TGTGCCAGCAGTTACGTAAGCGGGAGGGTTGAGACCCAGTACTTC
J gene: TRBJ1-1; D gene: .; V gene: TRBV2; clone size: .; CDR3 protein: CATRGDTEAFF; CDR3 DNA: TGTGCCACCCGGGGGGACACTGAAGCTTTCTTT
J gene: TRBJ1-6; D gene: .; V gene: TRBV4-1; clone size: few; CDR3 protein: CASSQDRSSYNSPLHF; CDR3 DNA: TGCGCCAGCAGCCAAGACAGAAGCTCCTATAATTCACCCCTCCACTTT
J gene: TRBJ1-3; D gene: .; V gene: TRBV19; clone size: .; CDR3 protein: CASSIPAGTSGNTIYF; CDR3 DNA: TGTGCCAGTAGTATACCGGCAGGCACCTCTGGAAACACCATATATTTT
J gene: TRBJ2-3; D gene: TRBD1; V gene: TRBV24-1; clone size: once; CDR3 protein: CATSDPTDRETDTQYF; CDR3 DNA: TGTGCCACCAGTGACCCCACGGACAGGGAAACAGATACGCAGTATTTT
J gene: TRBJ1-1; D gene: .; V gene: TRBV5-1; clone size: .; CDR3 protein: CASSLDRMNTEAFF; CDR3 DNA: TGCGCCAGCAGCCTGGACAGAATGAACACTGAAGCTTTCTTT
J gene: TRBJ1-2; D gene: .; V gene: TRBV7-9; clone size: .; CDR3 protein: CASSQMRQLLNYGYTF; CDR3 DNA: TGTGCCAGCAGCCAAATGAGGCAGCTCCTGAACTATGGCTACACCTTC
J gene: TRBJ1-2; D gene: .; V gene: TRBV28; clone size: .; CDR3 protein: CATENYGYTF; CDR3 DNA: TGTGCCACCGAAAACTATGGCTACACCTTC
J gene: TRBJ1-6; D gene: .; V gene: TRBV18; clone size: .; CDR3 protein: CASSPLPGTVYNSPLHF; CDR3 DNA: TGTGCCAGCTCACCTTTACCCGGGACGGTCTATAATTCACCCCTCCACTTT
J gene: TRBJ2-7; D gene: .; V gene: TRBV5-1; clone size: .; CDR3 protein: CASSLTQENYEQYF; CDR3 DNA: TGCGCCAGCAGCTTGACACAAGAAAACTACGAGCAGTACTTC
J gene: TRBJ1-4; D gene: .; V gene: TRBV2; clone size: .; CDR3 protein: CASSPDEKLFF; CDR3 DNA: TGTGCCAGCAGTCCGGATGAAAAACTGTTTTTT
J gene: TRBJ1-3; D gene: .; V gene: TRBV29-1; clone size: .; CDR3 protein: CSAEQGNTIYF; CDR3 DNA: TGCAGCGCTGAACAGGGAAACACCATATATTTT
J gene: TRBJ1-1; D gene: .; V gene: TRBV6-5; clone size: .; CDR3 protein: CASSYSQGLTEAFF; CDR3 DNA: TGTGCCAGCAGTTACTCACAGGGCCTGACTGAAGCTTTCTTT
J gene: TRBJ1-2; D gene: .; V gene: TRBV5-1; clone size: .; CDR3 protein: CASSLTANYGYTF; CDR3 DNA: TGCGCCAGCAGCCTGACAGCTAACTATGGCTACACCTTC
J gene: TRBJ2-1; D gene: .; V gene: TRBV27; clone size: .; CDR3 protein: CASSLLGVARDEQFF; CDR3 DNA: TGTGCCAGCAGTTTATTGGGGGTAGCTCGGGATGAGCAGTTCTTC
J gene: TRBJ1-2; D gene: .; V gene: TRBV4-1; clone size: .; CDR3 protein: CASSQDLRGAFYYGYTF; CDR3 DNA: TGCGCCAGCAGCCAAGATCTTCGGGGTGCATTTTACTATGGCTACACCTTC
J gene: TRBJ2-5; D gene: .; V gene: TRBV29-1; clone size: .; CDR3 protein: CSVEVETQYF; CDR3 DNA: TGCAGCGTTGAGGTTGAGACCCAGTACTTC
J gene: TRBJ1-4; D gene: .; V gene: TRBV7-9; clone size: .; CDR3 protein: CASSLGAGEEKLFF; CDR3 DNA: TGTGCCAGCAGCTTAGGGGCAGGGGAGGAAAAACTGTTTTTT
J gene: TRBJ2-2; D gene: .; V gene: TRBV30; clone size: .; CDR3 protein: CAWRVQANTGELFF; CDR3 DNA: TGTGCCTGGAGGGTACAGGCGAACACCGGGGAGCTGTTTTTT
J gene: TRBJ2-3; D gene: TRBD1; V gene: TRBV5-4; clone size: .; CDR3 protein: CASSLQGAADTQYF; CDR3 DNA: TGTGCCAGCAGCTTACAGGGGGCGGCAGATACGCAGTATTTT
J gene: TRBJ2-7; D gene: .; V gene: TRBV27; clone size: few; CDR3 protein: CASRALGLTGEQYF; CDR3 DNA: TGTGCCAGCAGGGCCCTGGGACTTACTGGCGAGCAGTACTTC
J gene: TRBJ1-1; D gene: .; V gene: TRBV30; clone size: .; CDR3 protein: CAWSHEFMNTEAFF; CDR3 DNA: TGTGCCTGGAGTCACGAATTTATGAACACTGAAGCTTTCTTT
J gene: TRBJ2-1; D gene: TRBD2; V gene: TRBV7-3; clone size: .; CDR3 protein: CASSATALAETQFF; CDR3 DNA: TGTGCCAGCAGCGCAACCGCCCTAGCGGAGACGCAGTTCTTC
J gene: TRBJ2-7; D gene: .; V gene: TRBV2; clone size: few; CDR3 protein: CASRTGVYEQYF; CDR3 DNA: TGTGCCAGCAGGACCGGGGTTTACGAGCAGTACTTC
J gene: TRBJ1-2; D gene: .; V gene: TRBV29-1; clone size: .; CDR3 protein: CSVSQGPGYGYTF; CDR3 DNA: TGCAGCGTTTCGCAGGGGCCGGGCTATGGCTACACCTTC
J gene: TRBJ2-3; D gene: .; V gene: TRBV7-3; clone size: .; CDR3 protein: CASSLGARDTQYF; CDR3 DNA: TGTGCCAGCAGCCTCGGGGCCAGAGATACGCAGTATTTT
J gene: TRBJ1-2; D gene: TRBD1; V gene: TRBV6-5; clone size: .; CDR3 protein: CATLTGDPYGYTF; CDR3 DNA: TGTGCCACCCTGACAGGGGACCCCTATGGCTACACCTTC
J gene: TRBJ1-5; D gene: TRBD1; V gene: TRBV27; clone size: .; CDR3 protein: CASSLTGSEQPQHF; CDR3 DNA: TGTGCCAGCAGTTTGACAGGGTCGGAGCAGCCCCAGCATTTT
J gene: TRBJ1-2; D gene: .; V gene: TRBV9; clone size: once; CDR3 protein: CASSISNYGYTF; CDR3 DNA: TGTGCCAGCAGCATAAGTAACTATGGCTACACCTTC
J gene: TRBJ2-3; D gene: .; V gene: TRBV30; clone size: .; CDR3 protein: CAWSIGPGTQYF; CDR3 DNA: TGTGCCTGGAGTATAGGACCGGGTACGCAGTATTTT
J gene: TRBJ1-6; D gene: .; V gene: TRBV9; clone size: .; CDR3 protein: CASSESSNYNSPLHF; CDR3 DNA: TGTGCCAGCAGCGAGTCGTCGAACTATAATTCACCCCTCCACTTT
J gene: TRBJ1-2; D gene: TRBD1; V gene: TRBV27; clone size: .; CDR3 protein: CASSLDRQGWDCNYGYTF; CDR3 DNA: TGTGCCAGCAGTTTAGACCGACAGGGGTGGGACTGCAACTATGGCTACACCTTC
J gene: TRBJ2-1; D gene: .; V gene: TRBV9; clone size: .; CDR3 protein: CASSVGQGNNEQFF; CDR3 DNA: TGTGCCAGCAGCGTAGGGCAGGGCAACAATGAGCAGTTCTTC
J gene: TRBJ2-1; D gene: .; V gene: TRBV25-1; clone size: .; CDR3 protein: CASSRKGPDEQFF; CDR3 DNA: TGTGCCAGCAGTAGGAAGGGGCCCGATGAGCAGTTCTTC